The next 29 T cell receptor beta chains were all read from a single sample in a study of blood T cell repertoires in COVID-19. Clones were read by immunoSEQ multiplex PCR, and TCRdb kept only the in-frame ones, dropping some. The sample has about 250,000 clones, 88% seen once. Sequencing was carried out using peripheral blood. All receptors come from a woman aged 25-40 years with acute or convalescent COVID-19.

This clone is a singleton in its sample. The rearrangement links TRBV10-3 to TRBJ2-4, with TRBD2 matching 15 bases. Germline trimming cut 6 bases from V and 7 bases from J; bases unmatched to any gene: 4. Germline CDR1 reads ENHRY; CDR2 reads SYGVKD. The CDR3 spans 15 residues. In DNA, the CDR3 is TGTGCCATCAGCCCCGGGACTAGCGGGAGGAACATTCAGTACTTC. Amino acids: CAISPGTSGRNIQYF.

The chain combines TRBV5-1 with TRBJ2-7, with 13 bases lining up with TRBD2. Trimming removed 4 bases from V and 0 bases from J; junction bases left unmatched: 10. This CDR3 is built from 18 residues. The germline V gene encodes CDR1 SGHRS and CDR2 YFSETQ. The chain's CDR3 is CASSAGTSGTRFSYEQYF. CDR3 nucleotides: TGCGCCAGCAGCGCCGGGACTAGCGGGACCCGGTTCTCCTACGAGCAGTACTTC. The full variable domain, with the rest looked up from reference TRBV5-1 and TRBJ2-7, is KAGVTQTPRYLIKTRGQQVTLSCSPISGHRSVSWYQQTPGQGLQFLFEYFSETQRNKGNFPGRFSGRQFSNSRSEMNVSTLELGDSALYLCASSAGTSGTRFSYEQYFGPGTRLTVT.

The V gene is TRBV5-8, the J gene TRBJ1-6; 9 positions match TRBD1. CDR3 length: 17 amino acids. Trimming cost V 4 bases and J 7 bases; bases outside gene matches: 12. Germline assignment: CDR1 SGHTS and CDR2 YDEGEE. CDR3 coding DNA: TGTGCCAGCAGCCTTCGGACAGGGGCCTATCCAAATTCACCCCTCCACTTT. This sequence encodes CASSLRTGAYPNSPLHF.

The rearrangement uses TRBV5-1 and TRBJ1-5, with a tentative D call TRBD1 (5 bases). This CDR3 is 13 amino acids long. The germline gives CDR1 SGHRS, CDR2 YFSETQ. Trimming stripped 4 bases from V and 6 bases from J, with 11 bases between. The CDR3 protein is CASSPQGFQPQHF. In DNA form, the CDR3 reads TGCGCCAGCAGCCCGCAGGGTTTTCAGCCCCAGCATTTT. Based on the CDR3 plus reference TRBV5-1 and TRBJ1-5, the full variable domain is KAGVTQTPRYLIKTRGQQVTLSCSPISGHRSVSWYQQTPGQGLQFLFEYFSETQRNKGNFPGRFSGRQFSNSRSEMNVSTLELGDSALYLCASSPQGFQPQHFGDGTRLSIL.

CDR3 in amino acids: CASSPGGLAGMRETQYF. The CDR3 DNA sequence: TGTGCCAGCAGCCCCGGGGGACTAGCGGGAATGAGGGAGACCCAGTACTTC. This sequence joins TRBV7-2 and TRBJ2-5; 13 nucleotides align to TRBD2. Looked up from germline, CDR1 is SGHTA and CDR2 is FQGNSA. Trimming at V came to 5 bases and at J to 5 bases, leaving 11 bases not matched to a gene. This CDR3 has 17 residues.

This rearrangement joins TRBV7-8 to TRBJ1-2; D is possibly TRBD1 (6 bases). V lost 5 bases and J lost 2, with 18 bases in between. CDR3 size: 16 residues. Germline CDR1 and CDR2: SGHVS and FQNEAQ. The CDR3 loop reads CASSRATGTPNYGYTF. As DNA, the CDR3 is TGTGCCAGCAGCAGAGCGACCGGGACACCGAACTATGGCTACACCTTC.

V and J are TRBV6-5 and TRBJ2-5, with 10 bases aligning to TRBD2. The J segment lost 5 bases and the V segment lost 5 bases, leaving 5 bases of the junction unmatched. The CDR3 runs to 14 residues. The germline V gene encodes CDR1 MNHEY and CDR2 SVGAGI. The CDR3 coding sequence is TGTGCCAGCAGTCCCAGCGGGAGGGCGGAGACCCAGTACTTC. Amino acid sequence: CASSPSGRAETQYF.

This clone was counted ten times or more. V gene TRBV13 combines with J gene TRBJ1-2; D perhaps matches TRBD1 (5 bases). The CDR3 spans 13 residues. Germline V gene sequence: CDR1 PRHDT, CDR2 FYEKMQ (reference sequence). V lost 6 bases and J 7 bases, leaving 15 bases between the germline ends. The CDR3 sequence is CASRGGASGGYTF. The CDR3 DNA is TGTGCCAGCAGAGGAGGGGCGTCGGGTGGCTACACCTTC.

The chain links TRBV11-2 to TRBJ2-4; D is possibly TRBD2 (6 bases). Germline-derived CDR1 and CDR2 are SGHAT and FQNNGV. The V end was cut by 2 bases, the J end by 1 base, with 12 bases between. This CDR3 has 16 residues. This CDR3 reads CASSLFGGAAKNIQYF. The CDR3 region has the DNA TGTGCCAGCAGCTTATTCGGAGGGGCGGCCAAAAACATTCAGTACTTC.

The V call is TRBV24-1, the J call TRBJ2-1; TRBD1 matches 9 bases. After removal of 2 bases from V and 3 bases from J, the junction contained 4 bases not matched to a gene. Germline CDR1 and CDR2: KGHDR and SFDVKD. The CDR3 sequence is 16 residues long. CDR3 in DNA: TGTGCCACCAGTGATTCGCGGACAGGGGTCTACAATGAGCAGTTCTTC. The encoded protein is CATSDSRTGVYNEQFF.

This clone was seen once. CDR3 coding DNA: TGTGCCAGCAGTACCTGGGACTTCAATGAGCAGTTCTTC. This encodes CASSTWDFNEQFF. The V call is TRBV6-2 or TRBV6-3, the J call TRBJ2-1; the D gene is possibly TRBD2 (6 bases). The CDR3 has 13 residues. Germline CDR1 MNHEY, CDR2 SVGEGT. V was cut by 5 bases and J by 6 bases, with 11 bases left in between.

The chain couples TRBV4-3 to TRBJ1-3, with TRBD1 as a possible D gene (6 bases). This CDR3 comprises 16 residues. Per the germline V gene, CDR1 is LGHNA and CDR2 is YSLEER. Trimming pared 1 base from V and 4 bases from J, leaving 14 bases between. The CDR3 spells CASSQVVGGTGNTIYF. DNA for the CDR3: TGCGCCAGCAGCCAAGTGGTGGGGGGGACAGGAAACACCATATATTTT.

The chain combines TRBV7-9 with TRBJ2-3; the match to TRBD1 covers 7 bases. Germline V lookup: CDR1 SEHNR, CDR2 FQNEAQ (reference sequence). The CDR3 loop spans 13 amino acids. V lost 8 bases, J lost 5 bases, and 7 bases stayed unmatched. As DNA, the CDR3 is TGTGCCAGCGAGGGACAGATGAGAGATACGCAGTATTTT. Its translation: CASEGQMRDTQYF.

The chain couples TRBV5-6 to TRBJ2-3; maybe TRBD2 (6 bases). V was shortened by 1 base and J by 3 bases, with 15 bases between the two germline ends. The CDR3 contains 16 residues. Germline loops: CDR1 SGHDT, CDR2 YYEEEE. For the CDR3, the DNA is TGTGCCAGCAGCTTGAGCTTGCGGGAATTGACAGATACGCAGTATTTT. Protein: CASSLSLRELTDTQYF.

This chain joins TRBV29-1 and TRBJ1-3; D unclear. Trimming shortened V by 4 bases and J by 3 bases, and 16 bases separated the two germline ends. There are 15 residues in the CDR3. Germline V gene sequence: CDR1 SQVTM, CDR2 ANQGSEA. The CDR3 DNA sequence: TGCAGCGTTGCATTACGACAAAAAGTTGGAAACACCATATATTTT. Translated, it gives CSVALRQKVGNTIYF.

This sequence joins TRBV29-1 and TRBJ2-7; a weak D match, TRBD2 (6 bases). The V and J ends lost 4 bases and 5 bases respectively, with 9 bases between them. CDR1 is SQVTM, CDR2 ANQGSEA, per germline. This CDR3 is built from 11 residues. The CDR3 DNA is TGCAGCGTTGTGCGGGGAGACGAGCAGTACTTC. The encoded protein is CSVVRGDEQYF.

This sequence joins TRBV29-1 and TRBJ2-7; TRBD1 matches at 9 bases. CDR3 size: 13 residues. Germline V gene lookup returns CDR1 SQVTM and CDR2 ANQGSEA. V lost 8 bases, J lost 5 bases, and 10 bases stayed unmatched. The CDR3 DNA is TGCAGCTTCGGCCGGGACAGGGTCCACGAGCAGTACTTC. This gives the protein CSFGRDRVHEQYF.

The rearrangement links TRBV25-1 to TRBJ1-6; TRBD1 agrees at 7 bases. V gave up 2 bases and J gave up 9 bases; unmatched junction bases: 4. The CDR3 spans 14 residues. CDR1 and CDR2 (germline): MGHDK, SYGVNS. CDR3 coding DNA: TGTGCCAGCAGTGAACGGCAGGGGGTTTCACCCCTCCACTTT. It translates to CASSERQGVSPLHF.

The chain is built from TRBV10-3 and TRBJ2-7; 11 bases match TRBD2. J lost 2 bases, V lost 4 bases, and 1 base had no gene match. This CDR3 contains 14 residues. Germline V gene data show CDR1 as ENHRY and CDR2 as SYGVKD. The CDR3 loop reads CAISGLAGTYEQYF. In DNA, the CDR3 is TGTGCCATCAGTGGACTAGCGGGGACCTACGAGCAGTACTTC.

The chain uses TRBV2 and TRBJ1-5, with D uncertain. Germline-derived CDR1 and CDR2 are SNHLY and FYNNEI. The germline V and J ends were trimmed by 9 bases and 2 bases, with 14 bases remaining between them. CDR3 length: 14 residues. The CDR3 spells CASGGIWGNQPQHF. The CDR3 DNA reads as TGTGCCAGTGGAGGGATTTGGGGCAATCAGCCCCAGCATTTT.

This chain uses TRBV7-2 with TRBJ2-1, with TRBD2 identical over 13 bases. Germline V CDR1 and CDR2: SGHTA, FQGNSA. This CDR3 has 17 residues. V lost 5 bases and J lost 0; bases outside the gene matches: 4. The CDR3 bases are TGTGCCAGCAGCGCACGGACTAGCGGGAGCTCCTACAATGAGCAGTTCTTC. It encodes CASSARTSGSSYNEQFF.

This clone came up once. This chain links TRBV7-2 with TRBJ1-1; D possibly corresponds to TRBD1 (5 bases). There are 13 residues in the CDR3. In germline, CDR1 is SGHTA, CDR2 FQGNSA. Trimming left V 9 bases short and J 0 bases short, with 11 bases between. In DNA form, the CDR3 reads TGTGCCAGTAACAGGCCCGTGAACACTGAAGCTTTCTTT. Its translation: CASNRPVNTEAFF. Complete variable domain (other parts from reference TRBV7-2 and TRBJ1-1): GAGVSQSPSNKVTEKGKDVELRCDPISGHTALYWYRQSLGQGLEFLIYFQGNSAPDKSGLPSDRFSAERTGGSVSTLTIQRTQQEDSAVYLCASNRPVNTEAFFGQGTRLTVV.

V gene TRBV19 combines with J gene TRBJ2-1; D is perhaps TRBD1 (6 bases). The germline V gene encodes CDR1 LNHDA and CDR2 SQIVND (reference sequence). Trimming took 4 bases from V and 9 from J, leaving 19 bases between them. The CDR3 is 15 amino acids. The CDR3 region has the DNA TGTGCCAGTAGTAAGCAGGGGTCTCTGGGCGTTGAGCAGTTCTTC. Translating it yields CASSKQGSLGVEQFF.

This chain connects TRBV5-8 to TRBJ1-4; 9 bases map to TRBD1. Per germline, CDR1 SGHTS and CDR2 YDEGEE. The CDR3 is 14 amino acids. The junction had 2 bases not matched to a gene; V was cut back by 3 bases and J by 5 bases. CDR3 sequence reads: CASSSGTGNEKLFF. CDR3 coding DNA: TGTGCCAGCAGCTCCGGGACAGGGAATGAAAAACTGTTTTTT.

This rearrangement joins TRBV10-2 to TRBJ2-2; TRBD1 aligns across 7 bases. The CDR3 loop spans 15 amino acids. The germline V gene has CDR1 WSHSY and CDR2 SAAADI. V dropped 2 bases and J dropped 6; count of bases not matched to a gene: 6. CDR3: CASSERWQGAGELFF. The CDR3 DNA sequence: TGCGCCAGCAGTGAGAGGTGGCAGGGGGCCGGGGAGCTGTTTTTT.

V is TRBV5-4 and J is TRBJ2-5, with 8 nucleotides matching TRBD2. V gave up 4 bases and J gave up 0 bases; unmatched junction bases: 5. Germline V gives CDR1 SGHNT, CDR2 YYREEE (reference sequence). CDR3 length: 15 residues. Here the CDR3 reads CASSQNSGDQETQYF. CDR3 in DNA: TGTGCCAGCAGCCAGAATAGCGGGGACCAAGAGACCCAGTACTTC.

This sequence joins TRBV10-3 and TRBJ2-1; D call uncertain. The germline CDR1 and CDR2 sequences are ENHRY and SYGVKD. V was pared by 8 bases and J by 0 bases, with 11 bases between. The CDR3 sequence is 14 residues long. The CDR3 region has the DNA TGTGCCATCTCCCCAGGCAGCTCCTACAATGAGCAGTTCTTC. It codes for CAISPGSSYNEQFF.

The chain employs TRBV11-3 and TRBJ2-1; 12 positions agree with TRBD2. Germline V gene lookup returns CDR1 SGHNT and CDR2 YENEEA. V shed 0 bases, J shed 8 bases, and the junction held 2 bases outside the gene matches. The CDR3 totals 15 residues. CDR3 loop: CASSLETSGSHEQFF. CDR3 nucleotide sequence: TGTGCCAGCAGCTTAGAGACTAGCGGGAGCCATGAGCAGTTCTTC.

The chain recombines TRBV7-6 with TRBJ1-5; no clear D. Germline CDR1 and CDR2: SGHVS and FNYEAQ. This CDR3 region has 15 residues. Trimming removed 5 bases at V and 7 bases at J, with 18 bases between. This chain's CDR3 is CASSPQWGVGQPQHF. Here the CDR3 DNA reads TGTGCCAGCAGCCCCCAATGGGGAGTGGGCCAGCCCCAGCATTTT.